Listed below are T cell receptor beta chains from one sample, sequenced in a study of identifying expanded T cells in peripheral blood. TCRdb's copy holds only in-frame clones and misses some; the assay was immunoSEQ multiplex PCR. Among 95,000 to 100,000 clones listed, roughly 87% were seen once. Sequenced: blood. All receptors come from a person aged 18 to 75 in good health. Each CDR3 is given with its conserved first and last residue. The D gene is left open where the match is weak. Clone size is stated in some rows and not others, as once, few, many or a class when expanded.

j_gene | abundance | d_gene | v_gene | CDR3aa | CDR3nt
TRBJ1-2 | . | . | TRBV29-1 | CSVAAGTNYGYTF | TGCAGCGTCGCGGCAGGTACTAACTATGGCTACACCTTC
TRBJ2-7 | . | . | TRBV7-6 | CASSSPGYSYEQYF | TGTGCCAGCAGCTCACCGGGGTACTCCTACGAGCAGTACTTC
TRBJ1-2 | . | . | TRBV4-1 | CASSQDGAGGDEGGYTF | TGCGCCAGCAGCCAAGATGGGGCGGGGGGCGACGAGGGTGGCTACACCTTC
TRBJ2-7 | few | TRBD2 | TRBV4-1 | CASSSVPPSGGSYEQYF | TGCGCCAGCAGCTCAGTTCCTCCTAGCGGGGGGTCCTACGAGCAGTACTTC
TRBJ2-1 | . | TRBD1 | TRBV2 | CASKRTGGEGEQFF | TGTGCCAGCAAGCGGACAGGGGGCGAGGGTGAGCAGTTCTTC
TRBJ2-7 | many | TRBD1 | TRBV7-6 | CASSLSTGADEQYF | TGTGCCAGCAGCTTATCAACAGGGGCGGACGAGCAGTACTTC
TRBJ1-2 | . | . | TRBV15 | CATSREGTSGYTF | TGTGCCACCAGCAGAGAGGGGACCTCGGGCTACACCTTC
TRBJ2-6 | . | . | TRBV10-3 | CAITPRETNVLTF | TGTGCCATCACCCCCAGAGAGACCAACGTCCTGACTTTC
TRBJ1-5 | . | TRBD1 | TRBV28 | CASLRQGLSNQPQHF | TGTGCCAGTCTTAGACAGGGCCTAAGCAATCAGCCCCAGCATTTT
TRBJ2-2 | once | TRBD1 | TRBV6-5 | CASSSYRTGNNGELFF | TGTGCCAGCAGTTCCTACCGGACAGGGAATAACGGGGAGCTGTTTTTT
TRBJ2-2 | . | TRBD2 | TRBV29-1 | CSVPGLAGATGELFF | TGCAGCGTCCCCGGACTAGCGGGGGCCACCGGGGAGCTGTTTTTT
TRBJ2-7 | . | TRBD1 | TRBV18 | CASSPGTGVREQYF | TGTGCCAGCTCACCGGGGACAGGGGTGAGGGAGCAGTACTTC
TRBJ2-7 | . | . | TRBV28 | CASSYLRRSYEQYF | TGTGCCAGCAGTTACCTGAGGCGCTCCTACGAGCAGTACTTC
TRBJ2-7 | . | . | TRBV10-3 | CAISEGVSLNYEQYF | TGTGCCATCAGTGAGGGGGTCTCCCTTAACTACGAGCAGTACTTC
TRBJ1-4 | . | TRBD1 | TRBV7-2 | CASSSHRTGNEKLFF | TGTGCCAGCAGCTCCCACCGGACAGGGAATGAAAAACTGTTTTTT
TRBJ2-3 | . | . | TRBV7-9 | CASSLQNRRTDTQYF | TGTGCCAGCAGCTTGCAAAACCGTAGAACAGATACGCAGTATTTT
TRBJ2-1 | . | . | TRBV20-1 | CSARYEGEQFF | TGCAGTGCTAGATACGAAGGGGAGCAGTTCTTC
TRBJ2-2 | . | TRBD1 | TRBV5-6 | CASSPLDRDTGELFF | TGTGCCAGCAGCCCCCTGGACAGGGACACCGGGGAGCTGTTTTTT
TRBJ1-2 | once | TRBD1 | TRBV4-3 | CASSHAKRATGGVFYGYTF | TGCGCCAGCAGCCACGCAAAGCGGGCGACAGGGGGCGTCTTCTATGGCTACACCTTC
TRBJ2-7 | . | . | TRBV28 | CASSLAGAAYEQYF | TGTGCCAGCAGTTTAGCAGGGGCAGCCTACGAGCAGTACTTC
TRBJ2-5 | . | TRBD2 | TRBV7-8 | CASSLGTSAQETQYF | TGTGCCAGCAGCTTAGGGACTAGCGCGCAAGAGACCCAGTACTTC
TRBJ2-5 | . | . | TRBV7-9 | CASSSRGSGIETQYF | TGTGCCAGCAGCTCCCGGGGTAGCGGTATAGAGACCCAGTACTTC
TRBJ1-5 | . | TRBD1 | TRBV28 | CASSFLPPRDSEHRPQHF | TGTGCCAGCAGTTTCCTTCCCCCTCGGGACAGCGAACATCGGCCCCAGCATTTT
TRBJ2-3 | . | TRBD2 | TRBV5-1 | CASSWGAGGPTDTQYF | TGCGCCAGCAGCTGGGGAGCGGGGGGGCCAACAGATACGCAGTATTTT
TRBJ2-7 | . | . | TRBV29-1 | CSVEDRSRSQGGQYF | TGCAGCGTTGAAGATCGAAGTCGGAGCCAAGGGGGGCAGTACTTC
TRBJ2-1 | . | TRBD2 | TRBV7-9 | CASSPSGGGAENEQFF | TGTGCCAGCAGCCCTTCGGGCGGGGGGGCTGAGAATGAGCAGTTCTTC
TRBJ2-5 | . | . | TRBV2 | CASSEEETQYF | TGTGCCAGCAGTGAAGAGGAGACCCAGTACTTC
TRBJ2-2 | . | . | TRBV7-2 | CASSSGAGELFF | TGTGCCAGCAGCTCCGGGGCCGGGGAGCTGTTTTTT
TRBJ2-1 | . | TRBD1 | TRBV5-4 | CASSTRTGQSYNEQFF | TGTGCCAGCAGCACCAGGACAGGTCAGAGCTACAATGAGCAGTTCTTC
TRBJ2-7 | . | . | TRBV5-4 | CASSVSHEQYF | TGTGCCAGCAGCGTGAGCCACGAGCAGTACTTC
TRBJ2-6 | . | . | TRBV30 | CAWFPHRVSGANVLTF | TGTGCCTGGTTTCCCCACAGGGTCTCTGGGGCCAACGTCCTGACTTTC
TRBJ1-2 | . | . | TRBV30 | CAWSVWGAAGYTF | TGTGCCTGGAGTGTATGGGGGGCGGCTGGCTACACCTTC
TRBJ1-2 | . | . | TRBV7-8 | CASSPHWGALNYGYTF | TGTGCCAGCAGCCCCCATTGGGGGGCGCTGAACTATGGCTACACCTTC
TRBJ2-7 | few | TRBD1 | TRBV27 | CASSLSTGVGYEQYF | TGTGCCAGCAGTTTATCAACAGGGGTCGGTTACGAGCAGTACTTC
TRBJ1-1 | . | . | TRBV5-1 | CASSLVQLGTEAFF | TGCGCCAGCAGCTTGGTACAGCTGGGGACTGAAGCTTTCTTT
TRBJ2-3 | . | TRBD2 | TRBV9 | CASSSRGGTPSTDTQYF | TGTGCCAGCAGCTCCCGCGGGGGGACCCCGTCCACAGATACGCAGTATTTT
TRBJ2-1 | . | TRBD1 | TRBV4-3 | CASSQVTGTGHNEQFF | TGCGCCAGCAGCCAGGTTACCGGGACAGGACACAATGAGCAGTTCTTC
TRBJ2-5 | . | . | TRBV7-8 | CASSPLPSSRGGETQYF | TGTGCCAGCAGCCCTCTCCCCTCAAGCAGGGGGGGGGAGACCCAGTACTTC
TRBJ1-5 | . | . | TRBV7-9 | CASSLGDSNQPQHF | TGTGCCAGCAGCTTAGGCGATAGCAATCAGCCCCAGCATTTT
TRBJ2-1 | . | . | TRBV5-4 | CASSFVTVDNEQFF | TGTGCCAGCAGCTTCGTAACGGTGGACAATGAGCAGTTCTTC
TRBJ2-7 | . | . | TRBV7-2 | CASTPTGSYEQYF | TGTGCCAGCACCCCGACAGGCTCCTACGAGCAGTACTTC
TRBJ1-1 | . | . | TRBV27 | CASSLYRGTEAFF | TGTGCCAGCAGTTTATACCGAGGCACTGAAGCTTTCTTT
TRBJ1-1 | . | . | TRBV29-1 | CSARTVNTEAFF | TGCAGCGCCCGGACGGTGAACACTGAAGCTTTCTTT
TRBJ1-5 | . | . | TRBV5-5 | CASSFGQSNQPQHF | TGTGCCAGCAGCTTCGGGCAGTCCAATCAGCCCCAGCATTTT
TRBJ2-7 | . | . | TRBV7-2 | CASSFFYEQYF | TGTGCCAGCAGCTTCTTCTACGAGCAGTACTTC
TRBJ2-5 | . | . | TRBV7-2 | CASSLVLSGGNQETQYF | TGTGCCAGCAGCTTAGTTTTAAGCGGCGGTAACCAAGAGACCCAGTACTTC
TRBJ1-5 | . | TRBD1 | TRBV28 | CASSPPLGQSNQPQHF | TGTGCCAGCAGTCCCCCCTTGGGACAGAGTAATCAGCCCCAGCATTTT
TRBJ2-2 | . | . | TRBV6-6 | CASSYSPSTDTGELFF | TGTGCCAGCAGTTACTCGCCTAGCACGGACACCGGGGAGCTGTTTTTT
TRBJ1-5 | once | TRBD1 | TRBV7-4 | CASTPQGEDSNQPQHF | TGTGCCAGCACCCCACAGGGGGAGGATAGCAATCAGCCCCAGCATTTT
TRBJ2-3 | . | . | TRBV6-6 | CASTQADTQYF | TGTGCCAGCACCCAAGCGGATACGCAGTATTTT
TRBJ1-1 | few | . | TRBV5-1 | CASSPTDNTEAFF | TGCGCCAGCAGCCCAACAGACAACACTGAAGCTTTCTTT
TRBJ2-7 | . | . | TRBV11-2 | CASSLVFGTGLVSYEQYF | TGTGCCAGCAGCTTAGTATTTGGGACGGGGTTAGTTTCCTACGAGCAGTACTTC
TRBJ1-3 | . | . | TRBV7-2 | CASSSGLENTIYF | TGTGCCAGCAGCTCCGGGCTGGAAAACACCATATATTTT